Sequencing of this T cell receptor (beta chain) was carried out in a study of blood T cells in healthy people across ages (dated by TCRdb to between 2014 and 2016). At the level of the whole study: In model experiments, roughly one uniquely barcoded TCR beta cDNA molecule per two T cells was captured by template switching. The study analyzed two additional independent replicas of 1 million unique cDNA reads from the same blood draw for two donors, one aged 18 to 30 and one aged 80 or older. The donors were split into four age groups: young (average 16 years), middle-aged (roughly 40), aged (roughly 65) and long-lived (more than 80). To avoid experimental bias, donors of different ages were randomly spread across the sequencing lanes. To track age-related changes in TCR beta repertoire diversity, the study relied on deep sequencing normalized with unique cDNA molecular identifiers. Study-wide findings and limitations: A strong correlation was found between observed TCR beta diversity and the percentage of naive T cells measured by flow cytometry. Donor CMV infection status was unknown, potentially confounding age-related changes in expanded clonotypes. As age increased, observed TCR beta diversity per million T cells dropped in a roughly linear way, and a significant reduction was already evident by age roughly 40. Since profiling was done on bulk unsorted PBMCs, naive and antigen-experienced compartments could not be conclusively compared. Estimates of total diversity based on one million sequenced T cells were regarded as lower bounds and as underestimates. The long-lived group showed more naive CD4+ T cells, fewer expanded clones and increased TCR diversity than the aged group, suggesting age selection.

This clonotype has only a few counts. There is no known antigen for this receptor. No qualities accompany the bases; no much larger clone lies one base away. The library was made by 5' RACE. TCRdb lists the instrument as Illumina HiSeq 2500. A second PCR of roughly 7 to 12 cycles was run with a J-beta primer mix and a sample-barcoded 5' primer. A unique molecular identifier was introduced onto each TCR beta cDNA molecule by a template-switch 5' adaptor carrying 12 random nucleotides. At least 2.5 million CDR3-containing paired-end reads were obtained from each sample. First-strand cDNA synthesis was performed from all RNA using the Mint cDNA synthesis kit, with priming by a TRBC-specific oligonucleotide. Following uracil-DNA glycosylase treatment, all cDNA underwent a first 18-cycle PCR with the universal primers M1SS and BC2_uni_R. The paper's data handling went like this. Normalization of each sample was performed by random selection of 1 million high-quality reads, each carrying a distinct molecular identifier. Instead of being binned into consensus sequences, reads with shared molecular identifiers were discarded. MiTCR, with a Q25 quality threshold and the strictest error-elimination algorithm, was used for CDR3 identification, clonotype clustering and error correction. Lower-bound total TCR beta diversity was estimated with a nonparametric unseen species model using Euler transformation. TCRdb's own reprocessing of the public reads used fastp at Q25 and MiXCR and kept productive beta chains. Rows are combined by CDR3 protein, so each entry shows the most common genes and DNA. TCRdb assigned the V and J calls; the authors' analysis was not used. This sample comprises some 1.6 million distinct CDR3 sequences, roughly 32% of them detected only once. The ten largest make up 10% to 12% of the sample.

The donors were 40 or so Caucasian individuals from Russia, aged 6 to 90 years, who were systemically healthy. Each donor gave roughly 11 milliliters of peripheral blood, drawn into EDTA-treated Vacutainer tubes. PBMCs were isolated by Ficoll-Paque density-gradient centrifugation, with at least 6 million obtained per sample. Trizol reagent was used to extract total RNA from PBMCs, with at least 5.5 micrograms per sample. For every donor, flow cytometry on a PBMC aliquot measured the percentage of naive CD45RAhigh/CD27high T cells. The CDR3 sequence holds 14 residues, the cysteine and phenylalanine included. The sequence is cut down to CDR3 DNA, 42 bases in frame from base 1. CDR1 SNHLY and CDR2 FYNNEI were looked up in the germline V gene. V sheds 3 bases and J sheds 2 bases, leaving 11 bases between their ends.

This sequence uses TRBV2 and TRBJ2-7; a confident D gene designation cannot be given. The receptor was isolated from a woman aged 25 to 45 in good health. The sequencing sample was made of blood. The CDR3 protein: CASSDGGEAYEQYF. The sequence in DNA is TGTGCCAGCAGTGATGGTGGCGAGGCCTACGAGCAGTACTTC.